This T cell receptor (beta chain) appears in the sequencing data of a study of response to subunit inactivated influenza vaccine. The CDR3 has 16 amino acids. V trimming: 3 bases; J trimming: 0 bases; junction bases outside the gene matches: 1. CDR1 and CDR2 (germline): DFQATT, SNEGSKA (reference sequence). Regarding the study as a whole: Authors suggested that a seasonal influenza vaccination recruits few new T cells each time.

MiXCR, applied by TCRdb to the RT-PCR reads, yields one record per CDR3 protein. Here the sample spans 450,000 to 600,000 distinct CDR3 sequences, roughly 8.2% being singletons. This clonotype was seen a single time. Its antigen remains unknown. The material sequenced was PBMCs from blood, taken less than 30 months after vaccination. The TCR originated in a man aged 50 to 69 who received an inactivated influenza vaccine. The chain has TRBV20-1 and TRBJ2-5, with 16 nucleotides matching TRBD2. Written as DNA, the CDR3 is TGCAGTGCTAGTGGGACTAGCGGGGGGGACCAAGAGACCCAGTACTTC. The encoded protein is CSASGTSGGDQETQYF.